This T cell receptor (beta chain) was sequenced during a study of post-analysis software for immune sequencing data. Background on the study: Recorded disease courses covered relapsing-remitting, secondary progressive and progressive-relapsing multiple sclerosis. Some patients had no subtype annotation.

V lost 8 bases, J lost 4 bases, and 6 bases stayed unmatched. Germline V CDR1 and CDR2: SQVTM, ANQGSEA. The CDR3 is 12 residues long. Prepared TCR beta cDNA libraries contained unique molecular identifiers. About 500,000 cDNA molecules were obtained from approximately 1 to 10 million T cells. One entry per CDR3 protein, called by TCRdb with MiXCR from the PCR reads. The sample lists 350,000 to 450,000 distinct CDR3 sequences; 35% to 45% were seen once. On this clonotype itself: No antigen is known for it.

Findings of the study overall: By F measure, strong co-clustering occurred among samples prepared in the same batch. Comparison of patients with controls showed a handful of TRBV segments more frequent in patients, TRBV5-6, TRBV5-1 and TRBV20-1 among them. Relative to controls, patients with multiple sclerosis showed significantly lower normalized Chao1 diversity.

The material sequenced was blood. The chain couples TRBV29-1 to TRBJ2-5; 8 bases are shared with TRBD1. The sequence was collected from a girl between 2 and 10 years old with multiple sclerosis. The CDR3 sequence is CSMWTGTETQYF. CDR3 nucleotide sequence: TGCAGCATGTGGACAGGGACAGAGACCCAGTACTTC.